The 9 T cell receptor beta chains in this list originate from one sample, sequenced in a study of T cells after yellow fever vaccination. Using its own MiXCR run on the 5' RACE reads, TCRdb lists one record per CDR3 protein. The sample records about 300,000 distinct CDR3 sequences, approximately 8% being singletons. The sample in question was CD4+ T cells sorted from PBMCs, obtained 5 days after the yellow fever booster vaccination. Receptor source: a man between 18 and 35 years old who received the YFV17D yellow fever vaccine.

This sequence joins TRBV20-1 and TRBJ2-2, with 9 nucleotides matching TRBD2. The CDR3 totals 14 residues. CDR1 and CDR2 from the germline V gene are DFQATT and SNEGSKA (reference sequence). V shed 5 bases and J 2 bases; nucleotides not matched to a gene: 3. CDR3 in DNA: TGCAGTGCTCTTAGCGGGGGAAACACCGGGGAGCTGTTTTTT. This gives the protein CSALSGGNTGELFF.

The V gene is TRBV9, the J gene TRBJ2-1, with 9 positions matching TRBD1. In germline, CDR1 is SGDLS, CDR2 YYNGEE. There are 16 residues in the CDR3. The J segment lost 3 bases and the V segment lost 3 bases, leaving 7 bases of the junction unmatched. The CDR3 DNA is TGTGCCAGCAGCGGCCCCCGGGACAGGGTCTACAATGAGCAGTTCTTC. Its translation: CASSGPRDRVYNEQFF.

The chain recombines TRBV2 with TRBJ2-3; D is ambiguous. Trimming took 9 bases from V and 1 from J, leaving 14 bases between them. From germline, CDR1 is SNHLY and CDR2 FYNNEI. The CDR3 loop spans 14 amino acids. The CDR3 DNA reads TGTGCCAGTTTAACAGCTTACGGCACAGATACGCAGTATTTT. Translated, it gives CASLTAYGTDTQYF.

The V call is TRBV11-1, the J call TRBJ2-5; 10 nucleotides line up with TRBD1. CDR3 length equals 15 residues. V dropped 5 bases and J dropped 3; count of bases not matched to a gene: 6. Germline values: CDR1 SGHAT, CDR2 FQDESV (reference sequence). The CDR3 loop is CASSPGDRGKETQYF. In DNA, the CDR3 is TGTGCCAGCAGCCCAGGGGACAGGGGAAAAGAGACCCAGTACTTC.

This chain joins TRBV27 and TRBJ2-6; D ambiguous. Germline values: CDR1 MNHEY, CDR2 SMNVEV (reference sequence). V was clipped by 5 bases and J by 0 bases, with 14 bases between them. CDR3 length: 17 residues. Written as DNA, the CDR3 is TGTGCCAGCAGTCAGGCCTACCAAACCTCTGGGGCCAACGTCCTGACTTTC. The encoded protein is CASSQAYQTSGANVLTF.

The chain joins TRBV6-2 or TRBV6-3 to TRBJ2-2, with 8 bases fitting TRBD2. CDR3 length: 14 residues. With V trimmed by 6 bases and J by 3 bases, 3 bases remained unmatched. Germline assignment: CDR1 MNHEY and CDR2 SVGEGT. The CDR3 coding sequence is TGTGCCAGCAGGCCGGGGGGGTACACCGGGGAGCTGTTTTTT. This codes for CASRPGGYTGELFF.

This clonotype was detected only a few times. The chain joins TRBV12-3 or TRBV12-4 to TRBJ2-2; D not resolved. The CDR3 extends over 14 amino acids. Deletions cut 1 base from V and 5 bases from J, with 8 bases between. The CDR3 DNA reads TGTGCCAGCAGTTTAGTACGGTCTACCGGGGAGCTGTTTTTT. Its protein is CASSLVRSTGELFF.

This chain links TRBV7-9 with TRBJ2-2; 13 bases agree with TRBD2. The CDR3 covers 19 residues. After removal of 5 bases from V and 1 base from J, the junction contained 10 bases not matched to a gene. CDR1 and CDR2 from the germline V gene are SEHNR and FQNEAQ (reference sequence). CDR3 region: CASSPGLAGASRNTGELFF. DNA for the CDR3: TGTGCCAGCAGCCCCGGACTAGCGGGGGCCTCTAGGAACACCGGGGAGCTGTTTTTT.

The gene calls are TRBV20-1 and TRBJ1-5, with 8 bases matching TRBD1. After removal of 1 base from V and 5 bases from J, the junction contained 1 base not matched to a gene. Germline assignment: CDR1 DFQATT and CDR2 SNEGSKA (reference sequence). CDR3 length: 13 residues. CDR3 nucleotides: TGCAGTGCTAGAGGGACAGGGTATCAGCCCCAGCATTTT. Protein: CSARGTGYQPQHF.